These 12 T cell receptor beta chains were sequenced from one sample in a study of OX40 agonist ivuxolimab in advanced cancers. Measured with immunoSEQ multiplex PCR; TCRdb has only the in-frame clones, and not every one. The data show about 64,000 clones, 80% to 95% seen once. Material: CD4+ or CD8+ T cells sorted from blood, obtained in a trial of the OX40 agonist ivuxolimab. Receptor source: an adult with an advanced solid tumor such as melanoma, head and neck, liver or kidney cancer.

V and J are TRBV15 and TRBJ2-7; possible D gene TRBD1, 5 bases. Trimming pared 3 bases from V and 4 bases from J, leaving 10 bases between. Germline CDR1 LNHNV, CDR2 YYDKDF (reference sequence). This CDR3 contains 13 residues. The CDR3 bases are TGTGCCACCAGCAGTAGACAGAGATACGAGCAGTACTTC. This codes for CATSSRQRYEQYF.

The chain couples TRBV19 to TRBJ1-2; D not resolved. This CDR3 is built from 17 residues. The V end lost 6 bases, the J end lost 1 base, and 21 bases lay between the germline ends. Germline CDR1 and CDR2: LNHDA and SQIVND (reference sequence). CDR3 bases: TGTGCCAGTAGCGTTCCCCTCTCTTCCTTACTTAACTATGGCTACACCTTC. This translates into CASSVPLSSLLNYGYTF.

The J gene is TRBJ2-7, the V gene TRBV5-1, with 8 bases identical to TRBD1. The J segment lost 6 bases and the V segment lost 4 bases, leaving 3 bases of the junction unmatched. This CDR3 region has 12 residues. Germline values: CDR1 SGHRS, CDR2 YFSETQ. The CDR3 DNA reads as TGCGCCAGCAGCCTAGGACAGGGCGAGCAGTACTTC. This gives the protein CASSLGQGEQYF.

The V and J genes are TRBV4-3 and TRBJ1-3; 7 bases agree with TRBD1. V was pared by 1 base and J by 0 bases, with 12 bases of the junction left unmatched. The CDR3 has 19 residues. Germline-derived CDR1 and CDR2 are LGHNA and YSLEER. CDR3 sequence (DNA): TGCGCCAGCAGCCAAGGACCTGGACAGGATAAATTCTCTGGAAACACCATATATTTT. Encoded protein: CASSQGPGQDKFSGNTIYF.

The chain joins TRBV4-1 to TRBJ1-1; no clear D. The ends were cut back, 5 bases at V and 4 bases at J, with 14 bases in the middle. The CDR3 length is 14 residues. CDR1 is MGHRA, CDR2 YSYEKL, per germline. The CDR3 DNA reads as TGCGCCAGCAGCGGTCCGACGCGGAGCACTGAAGCTTTCTTT. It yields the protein CASSGPTRSTEAFF.

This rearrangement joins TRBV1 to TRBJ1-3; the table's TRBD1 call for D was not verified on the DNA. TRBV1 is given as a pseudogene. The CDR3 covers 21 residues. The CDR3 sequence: CTSSQVWARIGTGGTGNTIYF. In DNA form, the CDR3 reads TGCACCAGCAGCCAAGTTTGGGCTCGCATAGGGACAGGGGGCACTGGAAACACCATATATTTT.

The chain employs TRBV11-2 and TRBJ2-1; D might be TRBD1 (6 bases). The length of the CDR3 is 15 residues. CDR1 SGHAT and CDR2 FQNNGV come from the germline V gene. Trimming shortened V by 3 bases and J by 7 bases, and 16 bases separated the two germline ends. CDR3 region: CASSFNGGQTNEQFF. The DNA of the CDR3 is TGTGCCAGCAGCTTCAATGGTGGACAGACTAATGAGCAGTTCTTC.

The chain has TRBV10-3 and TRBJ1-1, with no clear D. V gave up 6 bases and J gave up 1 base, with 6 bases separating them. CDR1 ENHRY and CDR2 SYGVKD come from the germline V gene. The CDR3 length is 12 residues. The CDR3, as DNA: TGTGCCATCAGGAGAGAGAACACTGAAGCTTTCTTT. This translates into CAIRRENTEAFF.

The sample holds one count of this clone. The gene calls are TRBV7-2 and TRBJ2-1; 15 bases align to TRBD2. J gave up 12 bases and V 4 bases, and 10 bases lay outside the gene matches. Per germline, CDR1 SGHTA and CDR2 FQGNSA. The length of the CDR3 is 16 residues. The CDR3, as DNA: TGTGCCAGCAGCTCCTCCGGGACTAGCGGGAGGTTGGGGCAGTTCTTC. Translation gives CASSSSGTSGRLGQFF.

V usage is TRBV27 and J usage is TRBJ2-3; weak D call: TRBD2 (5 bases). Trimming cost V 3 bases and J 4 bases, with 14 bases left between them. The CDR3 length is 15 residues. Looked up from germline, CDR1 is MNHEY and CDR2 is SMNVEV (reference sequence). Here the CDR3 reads CASSFGVGGSDTQYF. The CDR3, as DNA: TGTGCCAGCAGTTTCGGGGTCGGCGGTTCAGATACGCAGTATTTT.

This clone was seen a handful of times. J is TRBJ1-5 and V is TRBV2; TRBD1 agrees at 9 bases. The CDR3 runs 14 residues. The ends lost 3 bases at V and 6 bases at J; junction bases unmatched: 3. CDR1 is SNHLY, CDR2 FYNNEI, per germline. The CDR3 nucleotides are TGTGCCAGCAGTGAGGGACAGGGTTTTCAGCCCCAGCATTTT. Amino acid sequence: CASSEGQGFQPQHF.

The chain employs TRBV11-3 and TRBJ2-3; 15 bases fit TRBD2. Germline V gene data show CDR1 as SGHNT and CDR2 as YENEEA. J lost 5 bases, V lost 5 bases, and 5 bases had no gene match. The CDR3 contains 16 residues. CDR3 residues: CASSRGTSGRLDTQYF. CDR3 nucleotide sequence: TGTGCCAGCAGCAGGGGGACTAGCGGGAGGCTAGATACGCAGTATTTT.